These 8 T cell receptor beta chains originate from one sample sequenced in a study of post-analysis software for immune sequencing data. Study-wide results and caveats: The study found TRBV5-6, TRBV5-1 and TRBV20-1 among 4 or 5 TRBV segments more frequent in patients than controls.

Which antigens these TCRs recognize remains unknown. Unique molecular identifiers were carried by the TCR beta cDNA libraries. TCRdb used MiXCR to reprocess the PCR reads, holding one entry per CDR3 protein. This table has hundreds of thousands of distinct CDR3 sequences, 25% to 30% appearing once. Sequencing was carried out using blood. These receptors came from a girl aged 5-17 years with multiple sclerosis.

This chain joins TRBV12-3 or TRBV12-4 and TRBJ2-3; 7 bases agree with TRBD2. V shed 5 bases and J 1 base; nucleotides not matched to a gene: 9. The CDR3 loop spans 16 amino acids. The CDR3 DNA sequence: TGTGCCAGCAGTCCCCCTGGCGGGAGAGGCACAGATACGCAGTATTTT. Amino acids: CASSPPGGRGTDTQYF.

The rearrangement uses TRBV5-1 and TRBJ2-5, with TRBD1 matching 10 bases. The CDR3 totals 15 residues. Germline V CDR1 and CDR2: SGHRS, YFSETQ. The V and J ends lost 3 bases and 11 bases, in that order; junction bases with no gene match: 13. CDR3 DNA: TGCGCCAGCAGCTGGGACCCGGGACAGGGGAATGAGCAGTACTTC. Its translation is CASSWDPGQGNEQYF.

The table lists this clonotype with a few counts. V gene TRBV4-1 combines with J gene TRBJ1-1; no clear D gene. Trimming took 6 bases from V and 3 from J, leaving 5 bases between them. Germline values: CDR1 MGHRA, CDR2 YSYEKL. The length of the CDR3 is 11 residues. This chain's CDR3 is CASRSDTEAFF. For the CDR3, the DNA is TGCGCCAGCAGGTCGGACACTGAAGCTTTCTTT.

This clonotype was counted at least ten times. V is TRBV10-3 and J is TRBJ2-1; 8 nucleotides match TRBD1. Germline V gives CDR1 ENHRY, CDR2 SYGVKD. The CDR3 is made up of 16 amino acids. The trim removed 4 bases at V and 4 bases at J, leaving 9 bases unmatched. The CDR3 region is CAISAGQGGLYNEQFF. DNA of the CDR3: TGTGCCATCAGTGCCGGACAGGGCGGGTTATACAATGAGCAGTTCTTC.

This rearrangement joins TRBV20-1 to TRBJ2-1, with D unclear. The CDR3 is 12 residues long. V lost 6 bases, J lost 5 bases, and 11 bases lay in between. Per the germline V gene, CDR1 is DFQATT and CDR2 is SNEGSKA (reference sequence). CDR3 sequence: CSANSPNNEQFF. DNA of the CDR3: TGCAGTGCCAACTCCCCGAACAATGAGCAGTTCTTC.

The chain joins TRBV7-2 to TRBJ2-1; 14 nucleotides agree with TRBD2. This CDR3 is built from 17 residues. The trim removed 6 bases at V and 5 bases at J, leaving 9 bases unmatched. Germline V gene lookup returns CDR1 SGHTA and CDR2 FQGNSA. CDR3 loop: CASRTSGGARPHNEQFF. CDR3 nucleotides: TGTGCCAGCAGGACTAGCGGGGGGGCTCGCCCCCACAATGAGCAGTTCTTC.

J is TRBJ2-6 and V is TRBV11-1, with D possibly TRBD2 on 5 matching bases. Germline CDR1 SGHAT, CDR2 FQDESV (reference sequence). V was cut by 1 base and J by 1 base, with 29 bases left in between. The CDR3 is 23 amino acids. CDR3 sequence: CASSLVRTDLTGIGKSGANVLTF. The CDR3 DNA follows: TGTGCCAGCAGCTTAGTTAGGACTGACCTGACCGGGATCGGCAAGTCTGGGGCCAACGTCCTGACTTTC.

CDR3 in DNA: TGTGCCAGCAGCTTAATTCTAGGGACAGGGCTCCACGAGCAGTACTTC. Encoded protein: CASSLILGTGLHEQYF. The V and J genes are TRBV7-8 and TRBJ2-4; 9 nucleotides match TRBD1. The J call may be faulty, since TRBJ2-7 better matches the DNA end. The CDR3 extends over 16 amino acids. Germline values: CDR1 SGHVS, CDR2 FQNEAQ.